This TCR beta chain was documented in a study of control samples from healthy donors and cancer patients. Clones were read by immunoSEQ multiplex PCR, and TCRdb kept only the in-frame ones, dropping some. There are about 160,000 clones in the sample; roughly 90% occur only once, and about 12% lies in the top ten. CDR3 length equals 13 residues. J was trimmed by 5 bases and V by 6 bases; bases with no gene match: 7. Germline V gene sequence: CDR1 SQVTM, CDR2 ANQGSEA. The material sequenced was blood. The V call is TRBV29-1, the J call TRBJ2-3; 8 nucleotides match TRBD2. This TCR came from a man aged 30 to 45 in good health. The DNA for the CDR3 is TGCAGCGTCGGGACGGGAGGGAAAGATACGCAGTATTTT. Its translation: CSVGTGGKDTQYF.